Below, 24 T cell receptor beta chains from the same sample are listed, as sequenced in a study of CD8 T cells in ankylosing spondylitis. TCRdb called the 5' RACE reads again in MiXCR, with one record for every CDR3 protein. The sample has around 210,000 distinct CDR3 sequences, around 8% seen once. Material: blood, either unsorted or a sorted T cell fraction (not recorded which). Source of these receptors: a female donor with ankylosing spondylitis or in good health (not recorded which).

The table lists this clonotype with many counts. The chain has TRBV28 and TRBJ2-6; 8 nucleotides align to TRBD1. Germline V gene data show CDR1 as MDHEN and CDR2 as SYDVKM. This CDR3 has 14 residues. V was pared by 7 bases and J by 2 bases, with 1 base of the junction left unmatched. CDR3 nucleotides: TGTGCCAGCATGACAGGGGCTGGGGCCAACGTCCTGACTTTC. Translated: CASMTGAGANVLTF.

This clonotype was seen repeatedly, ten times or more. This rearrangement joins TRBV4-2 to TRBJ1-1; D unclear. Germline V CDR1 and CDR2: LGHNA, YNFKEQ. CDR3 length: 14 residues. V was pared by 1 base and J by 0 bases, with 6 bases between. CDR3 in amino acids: CASSQGRVNTEAFF. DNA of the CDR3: TGTGCCAGCAGCCAAGGTAGGGTGAACACTGAAGCTTTCTTT.

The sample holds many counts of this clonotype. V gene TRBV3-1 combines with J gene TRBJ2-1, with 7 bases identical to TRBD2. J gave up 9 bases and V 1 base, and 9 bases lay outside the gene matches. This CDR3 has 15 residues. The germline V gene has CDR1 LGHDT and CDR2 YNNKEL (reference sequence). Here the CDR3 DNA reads TGTGCCAGCAGCCAAGGCGGGAGTAGGGTAGGTGAGCAGTTCTTC. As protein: CASSQGGSRVGEQFF.

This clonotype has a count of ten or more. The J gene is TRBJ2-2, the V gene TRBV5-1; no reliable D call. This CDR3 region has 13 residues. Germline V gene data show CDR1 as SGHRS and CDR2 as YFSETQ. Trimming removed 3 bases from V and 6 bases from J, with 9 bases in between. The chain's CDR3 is CASSYDSSGELFF. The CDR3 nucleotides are TGCGCCAGCAGCTATGATTCATCCGGGGAGCTGTTTTTT. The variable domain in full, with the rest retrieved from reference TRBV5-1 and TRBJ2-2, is KAGVTQTPRYLIKTRGQQVTLSCSPISGHRSVSWYQQTPGQGLQFLFEYFSETQRNKGNFPGRFSGRQFSNSRSEMNVSTLELGDSALYLCASSYDSSGELFFGEGSRLTVL.

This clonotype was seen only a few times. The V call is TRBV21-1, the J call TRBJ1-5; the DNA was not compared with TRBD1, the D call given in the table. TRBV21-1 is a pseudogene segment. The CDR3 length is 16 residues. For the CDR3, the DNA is TGTGCCAGCAGCAAATGGGTGGGACAGGGAGGTGAGCCCCAGCATTTT. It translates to CASSKWVGQGGEPQHF.

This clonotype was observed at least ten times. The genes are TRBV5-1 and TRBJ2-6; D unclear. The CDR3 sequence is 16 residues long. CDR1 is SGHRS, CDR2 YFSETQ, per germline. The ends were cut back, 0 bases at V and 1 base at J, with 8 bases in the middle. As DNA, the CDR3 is TGCGCCAGCAGCTTGGTTAGGGAATCTGGGGCCAACGTCCTGACTTTC. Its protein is CASSLVRESGANVLTF.

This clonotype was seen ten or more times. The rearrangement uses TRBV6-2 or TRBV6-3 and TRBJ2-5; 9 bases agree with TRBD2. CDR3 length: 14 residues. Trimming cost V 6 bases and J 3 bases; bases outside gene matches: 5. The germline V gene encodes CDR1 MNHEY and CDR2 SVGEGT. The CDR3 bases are TGTGCCAGCAGCCTCAGCGGGAGGAAAGAGACCCAGTACTTC. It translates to CASSLSGRKETQYF.

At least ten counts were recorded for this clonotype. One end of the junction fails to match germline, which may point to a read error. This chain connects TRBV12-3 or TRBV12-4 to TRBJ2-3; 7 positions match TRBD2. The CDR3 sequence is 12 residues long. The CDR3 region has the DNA TGCTCCAGCGGGGCGTGGGGGGATACGCAGTATTTT. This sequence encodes CSSGAWGDTQYF.

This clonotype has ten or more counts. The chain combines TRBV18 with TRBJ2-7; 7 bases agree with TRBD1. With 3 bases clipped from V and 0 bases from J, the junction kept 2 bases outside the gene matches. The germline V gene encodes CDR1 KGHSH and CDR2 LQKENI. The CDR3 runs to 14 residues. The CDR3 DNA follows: TGTGCCAGCTCACCGACAGGGAGCTCCTACGAGCAGTACTTC. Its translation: CASSPTGSSYEQYF.

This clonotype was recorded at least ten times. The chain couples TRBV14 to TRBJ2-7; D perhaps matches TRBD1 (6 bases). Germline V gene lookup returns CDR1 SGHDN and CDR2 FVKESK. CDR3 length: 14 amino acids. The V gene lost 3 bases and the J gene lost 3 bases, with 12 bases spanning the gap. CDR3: CASSHLDRYYEQYF. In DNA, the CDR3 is TGTGCCAGCAGCCACTTAGACAGGTACTACGAGCAGTACTTC. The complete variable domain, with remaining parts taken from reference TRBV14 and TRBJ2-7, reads EAGVTQFPSHSVIEKGQTVTLRCDPISGHDNLYWYRRVMGKEIKFLLHFVKESKQDESGMPNNRFLAERTGGTYSTLKVQPAELEDSGVYFCASSHLDRYYEQYFGPGTRLTVT.

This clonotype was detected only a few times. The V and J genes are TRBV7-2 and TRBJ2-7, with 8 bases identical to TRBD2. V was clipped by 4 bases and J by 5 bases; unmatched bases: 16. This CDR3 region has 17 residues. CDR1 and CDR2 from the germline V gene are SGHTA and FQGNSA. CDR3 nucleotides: TGTGCCAGCAGCTCCCGGGGGGGCCCGGGTTTGGGTCACGAGCAGTACTTC. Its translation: CASSSRGGPGLGHEQYF.

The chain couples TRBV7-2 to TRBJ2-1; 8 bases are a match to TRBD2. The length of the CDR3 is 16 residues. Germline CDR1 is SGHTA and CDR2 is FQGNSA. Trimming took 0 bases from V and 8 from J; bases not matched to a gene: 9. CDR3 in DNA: TGTGCCAGCAGCTTAGCCCAGACTAGCGCGAGGCATGAGCAGTTCTTC. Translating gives CASSLAQTSARHEQFF. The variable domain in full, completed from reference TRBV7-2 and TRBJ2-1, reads GAGVSQSPSNKVTEKGKDVELRCDPISGHTALYWYRQSLGQGLEFLIYFQGNSAPDKSGLPSDRFSAERTGGSVSTLTIQRTQQEDSAVYLCASSLAQTSARHEQFFGPGTRLTVL.

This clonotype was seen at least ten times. CDR3 residues: CSARDPLAGGPRSRNEQFF. CDR3 DNA sequence: TGCAGTGCTAGAGATCCACTAGCGGGAGGCCCGCGAAGTAGAAATGAGCAGTTCTTC. The genes are TRBV20-1 and TRBJ2-1; 12 bases line up with TRBD2. CDR3 size: 19 residues. The V gene end was trimmed by 0 bases and the J gene end by 7 bases; junction bases not matched to a gene: 16. CDR1 DFQATT and CDR2 SNEGSKA come from the germline V gene (reference sequence).

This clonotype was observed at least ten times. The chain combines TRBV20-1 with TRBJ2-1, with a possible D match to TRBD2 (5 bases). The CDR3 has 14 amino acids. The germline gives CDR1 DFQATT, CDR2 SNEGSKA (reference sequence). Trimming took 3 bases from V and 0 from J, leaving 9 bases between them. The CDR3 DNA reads TGCAGTGCTAGTAAGACTACCTCCTACAATGAGCAGTTCTTC. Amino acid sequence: CSASKTTSYNEQFF.

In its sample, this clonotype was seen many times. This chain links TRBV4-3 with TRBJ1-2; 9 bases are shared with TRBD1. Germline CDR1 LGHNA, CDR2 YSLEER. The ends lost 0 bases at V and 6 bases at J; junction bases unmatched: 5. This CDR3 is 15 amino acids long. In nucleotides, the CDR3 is TGCGCCAGCAGCCAAGACGGGGGGACAGGGAATGGCTACACCTTC. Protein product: CASSQDGGTGNGYTF.

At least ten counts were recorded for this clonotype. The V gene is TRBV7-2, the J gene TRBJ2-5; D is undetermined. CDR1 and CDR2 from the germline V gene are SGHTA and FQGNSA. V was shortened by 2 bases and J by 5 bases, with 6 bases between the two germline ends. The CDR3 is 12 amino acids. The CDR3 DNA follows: TGTGCCAGCAGCTTAATTAGCGAGACCCAGTACTTC. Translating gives CASSLISETQYF.

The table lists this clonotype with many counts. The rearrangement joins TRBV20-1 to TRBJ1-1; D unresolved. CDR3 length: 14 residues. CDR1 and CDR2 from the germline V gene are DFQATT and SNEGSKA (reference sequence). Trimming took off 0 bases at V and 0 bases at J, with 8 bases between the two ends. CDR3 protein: CSAREVGMNTEAFF. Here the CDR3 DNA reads TGCAGTGCTAGAGAAGTGGGCATGAACACTGAAGCTTTCTTT.

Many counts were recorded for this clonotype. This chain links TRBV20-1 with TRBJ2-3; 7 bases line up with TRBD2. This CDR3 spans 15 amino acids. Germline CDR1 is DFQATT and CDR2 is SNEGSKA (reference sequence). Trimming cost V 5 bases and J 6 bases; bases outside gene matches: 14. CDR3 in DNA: TGCAGTGCTTCCTCCTGGGGGGGGGTCCAGGATACGCAGTATTTT. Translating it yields CSASSWGGVQDTQYF.

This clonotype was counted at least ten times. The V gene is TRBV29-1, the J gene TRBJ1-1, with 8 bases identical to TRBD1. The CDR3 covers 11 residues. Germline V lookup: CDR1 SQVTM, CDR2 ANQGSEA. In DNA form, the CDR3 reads TGCAGTCACTCAGGGGGCCCTGAAGCTTTCTTT. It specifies CSHSGGPEAFF.

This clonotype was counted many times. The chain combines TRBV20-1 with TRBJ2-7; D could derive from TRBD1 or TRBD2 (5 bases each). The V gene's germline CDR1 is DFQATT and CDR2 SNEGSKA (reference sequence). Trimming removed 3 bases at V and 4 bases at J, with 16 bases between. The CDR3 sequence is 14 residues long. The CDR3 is CSASGVGEPYEQYF. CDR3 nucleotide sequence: TGCAGTGCTAGTGGAGTAGGGGAGCCTTACGAGCAGTACTTC.

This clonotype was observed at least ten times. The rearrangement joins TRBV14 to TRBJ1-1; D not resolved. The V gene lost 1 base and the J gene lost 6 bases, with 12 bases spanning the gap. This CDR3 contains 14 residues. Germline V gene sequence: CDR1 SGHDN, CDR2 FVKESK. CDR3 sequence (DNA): TGTGCCAGCAGCCAAGTCGGAACCCAAGCTGAAGCTTTCTTT. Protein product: CASSQVGTQAEAFF.

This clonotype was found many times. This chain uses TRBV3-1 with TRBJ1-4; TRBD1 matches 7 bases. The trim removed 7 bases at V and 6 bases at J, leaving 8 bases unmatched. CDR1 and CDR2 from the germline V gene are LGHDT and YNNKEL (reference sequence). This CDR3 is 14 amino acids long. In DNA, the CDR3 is TGTGCCAGCAACGCTAGGGGGCGGGATGAAAAACTGTTTTTT. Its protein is CASNARGRDEKLFF.

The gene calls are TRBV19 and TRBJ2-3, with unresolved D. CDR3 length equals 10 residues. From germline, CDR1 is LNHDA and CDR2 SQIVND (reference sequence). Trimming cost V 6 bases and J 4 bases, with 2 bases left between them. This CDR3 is CASRADTQYF. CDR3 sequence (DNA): TGTGCCAGTAGAGCAGATACGCAGTATTTT.

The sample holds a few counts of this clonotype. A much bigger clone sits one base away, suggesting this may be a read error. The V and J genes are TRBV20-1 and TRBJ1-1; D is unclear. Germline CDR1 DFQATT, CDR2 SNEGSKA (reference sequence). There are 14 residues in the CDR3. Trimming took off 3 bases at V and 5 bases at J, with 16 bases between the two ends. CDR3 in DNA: TGCAGTGCTAGTCTGGCTGGGGTGGGGACTGAAGCTTTCTTT. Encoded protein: CSASLAGVGTEAFF.